The 9 T cell receptor beta chains below come from one sample, sequenced in a study of early stage breast cancer tumors. Sequenced by immunoSEQ multiplex PCR; TCRdb stores in-frame clones only, minus some. The table includes 25,000 to 30,000 clones, more than 80% detected once. The material sequenced was blood. Source of these receptors: a person in their sixties or seventies with breast cancer.

This chain connects TRBV30 to TRBJ1-3; D remains unclear. This CDR3 region has 13 residues. Per germline, CDR1 GTSNPN and CDR2 SVGIG (reference sequence). Deletions cut 4 bases from V and 0 bases from J, with 7 bases between. In nucleotides, the CDR3 is TGTGCCTGGACTTCGGGCTCTGGAAACACCATATATTTT. Its translation: CAWTSGSGNTIYF.

The chain joins TRBV6-5 to TRBJ2-7; 9 bases agree with TRBD1. There are 14 residues in the CDR3. The J segment lost 5 bases and the V segment lost 2 bases, leaving 4 bases of the junction unmatched. CDR1 is MNHEY, CDR2 SVGAGI, per germline. The chain's CDR3 is CASSYEGQGDEQYF. CDR3 DNA: TGTGCCAGCAGTTACGAGGGACAGGGCGACGAGCAGTACTTC.

This clone was counted a few times. The chain links TRBV6-1 to TRBJ1-1; the D gene is possibly TRBD1 (5 bases). This CDR3 is built from 15 residues. Germline V CDR1 and CDR2: MNHNS, SASEGT. V lost 6 bases and J lost 0, with 14 bases in between. The CDR3 reads CASRRSRGLNTEAFF. In DNA, the CDR3 is TGTGCCAGCAGAAGATCAAGGGGCTTGAACACTGAAGCTTTCTTT.

The rearrangement joins TRBV5-6 to TRBJ1-2; TRBD1 aligns across 7 bases. Per germline, CDR1 SGHDT and CDR2 YYEEEE. The CDR3 runs 13 residues. The V and J ends lost 0 bases and 5 bases, in that order; junction bases with no gene match: 1. CDR3 sequence: CASSLEGQYGYTF. CDR3 nucleotide sequence: TGTGCCAGCAGCTTGGAGGGACAGTATGGCTACACCTTC. Based on the CDR3 plus reference TRBV5-6 and TRBJ1-2, the full variable domain is DAGVTQSPTHLIKTRGQQVTLRCSPKSGHDTVSWYQQALGQGPQFIFQYYEEEERQRGNFPDRFSGHQFPNYSSELNVNALLLGDSALYLCASSLEGQYGYTFGSGTRLTVV.

The chain employs TRBV5-4 and TRBJ1-3, with 7 bases matching TRBD1. The CDR3 is 14 residues long. Trimming removed 4 bases from V and 4 bases from J; junction bases left unmatched: 5. Germline V gene data show CDR1 as SGHNT and CDR2 as YYREEE (reference sequence). The CDR3 coding sequence is TGTGCCAGCAGCCAACGGGACAGCGGAAACACCATATATTTT. This codes for CASSQRDSGNTIYF.

The rearrangement uses TRBV18 and TRBJ2-1; 7 nucleotides match TRBD2. Per germline, CDR1 KGHSH and CDR2 LQKENI. The V gene end was trimmed by 2 bases and the J gene end by 0 bases; junction bases not matched to a gene: 7. This CDR3 contains 17 residues. CDR3 nucleotides: TGTGCCAGCTCACCATTGGGCGGGAGTGCCTCCTACAATGAGCAGTTCTTC. Its protein product is CASSPLGGSASYNEQFF.

The chain has TRBV30 and TRBJ2-5; a weak D match, TRBD2 (5 bases). Germline-derived CDR1 and CDR2 are GTSNPN and SVGIG (reference sequence). V lost 0 bases, J lost 7 bases, and 6 bases lay in between. The CDR3 is made up of 11 amino acids. CDR3 nucleotide sequence: TGTGCCTGGAGTGTAGGAGGGACCCAGTACTTC. Its translation is CAWSVGGTQYF.

By its share, this clone is medium-sized (0.01 to 0.1%). CDR3 sequence: CASSLGQGHGYEQYF. The CDR3 bases are TGTGCCAGCAGCTTGGGACAGGGTCACGGGTACGAGCAGTACTTC. The V call is TRBV7-2, the J call TRBJ2-7; TRBD1 matches 9 bases. The CDR3 is 15 amino acids. V was pared by 3 bases and J by 4 bases, with 7 bases of the junction left unmatched. From germline, CDR1 is SGHTA and CDR2 FQGNSA.

The chain is built from TRBV13 and TRBJ1-1; D is ambiguous. CDR1 PRHDT and CDR2 FYEKMQ come from the germline V gene (reference sequence). CDR3 size: 13 residues. V was clipped by 5 bases and J by 3 bases, with 10 bases between them. This chain's CDR3 is CASSERRHTEAFF. CDR3 in DNA: TGTGCCAGCAGCGAGCGGCGTCACACTGAAGCTTTCTTT.